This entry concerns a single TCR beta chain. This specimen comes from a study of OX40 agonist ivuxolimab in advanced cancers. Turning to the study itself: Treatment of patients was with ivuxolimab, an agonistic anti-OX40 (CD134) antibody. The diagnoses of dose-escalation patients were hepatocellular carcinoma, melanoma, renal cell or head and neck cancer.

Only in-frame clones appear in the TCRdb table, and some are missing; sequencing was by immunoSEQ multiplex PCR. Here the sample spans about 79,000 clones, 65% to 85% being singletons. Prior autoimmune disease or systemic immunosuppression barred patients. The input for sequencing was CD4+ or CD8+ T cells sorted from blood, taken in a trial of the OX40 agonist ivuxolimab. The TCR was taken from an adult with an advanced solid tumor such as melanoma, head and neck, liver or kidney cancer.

The CDR3 protein is CATSRAGGRENQPQHF. Here the CDR3 DNA reads TGTGCCACCAGCAGAGCCGGAGGGAGGGAAAATCAGCCCCAGCATTTT. The chain employs TRBV15 and TRBJ1-5, with D uncertain. V was pared by 1 base and J by 4 bases, with 14 bases between. CDR1 LNHNV and CDR2 YYDKDF come from the germline V gene (reference sequence). This CDR3 is 16 amino acids long.